A selection of T cell receptor beta chains follows, all from one sample in a study of shared clonotypes between healthy human individuals. Profiled with immunoSEQ multiplex PCR; TCRdb holds only in-frame clones, not every one. Counted here are hundreds of thousands of clones, around 73% occurring once; the ten biggest clones make up about 1.8%. What was sequenced was memory CD4+ T cells sorted from blood. The receptors stem from a woman under 40 in good health. CDR3s include the opening cysteine and the closing phenylalanine or tryptophan. Each record gives: D gene, J gene, clone size, V gene, CDR3 DNA, CDR3 protein. The D gene is left open where the match is weak. Size is stated for part of the rows, as once, few or many counts, or as a class when the clone is expanded.

.,TRBJ2-3,many,TRBV5-1,TGCGCCAGCAGCGTGGGACTTTCACGCACAGATACGCAGTATTTT,CASSVGLSRTDTQYF
.,TRBJ2-7,.,TRBV6-5,TGTGCCAGCAGTGTCGTGGGTCGGGAGCCCTACGAGCAGTACTTC,CASSVVGREPYEQYF
TRBD2,TRBJ2-1,.,TRBV28,TGTGCCAGCAGGACCCTAGCGGATTCCTACAATGAGCAGTTCTTC,CASRTLADSYNEQFF
TRBD1,TRBJ1-1,few,TRBV30,TGTGCCTGGATGGGGTCGACAGGGGGTCTTGAAGCTTTCTTT,CAWMGSTGGLEAFF
.,TRBJ1-1,.,TRBV18,TGTGCCAGCTCACGTACGGGACGCCCTGATTACACTGAAGCTTTCTTT,CASSRTGRPDYTEAFF
.,TRBJ1-2,once,TRBV28,TGTGCCAGCAAAGCGGGGGGGGACTATGGCTACACCTTC,CASKAGGDYGYTF
.,TRBJ2-7,.,TRBV20-1,TGCAGTGCTAGGTGGCCCTACGAGCAGTACTTC,CSARWPYEQYF
.,TRBJ1-4,.,TRBV5-1,TGCGCCAGCAGCTTGGTAGTTAATGAAAAACTGTTTTTT,CASSLVVNEKLFF
.,TRBJ1-2,.,TRBV2,TGTGCCATCACGGTGCCGGGAAAATATGGCTACACCTTC,CAITVPGKYGYTF
TRBD2,TRBJ2-1,.,TRBV5-1,TGCGCCAGCAGCTCAAGGACTAGCGGTCTCTACAATGAGCAGTTCTTC,CASSSRTSGLYNEQFF